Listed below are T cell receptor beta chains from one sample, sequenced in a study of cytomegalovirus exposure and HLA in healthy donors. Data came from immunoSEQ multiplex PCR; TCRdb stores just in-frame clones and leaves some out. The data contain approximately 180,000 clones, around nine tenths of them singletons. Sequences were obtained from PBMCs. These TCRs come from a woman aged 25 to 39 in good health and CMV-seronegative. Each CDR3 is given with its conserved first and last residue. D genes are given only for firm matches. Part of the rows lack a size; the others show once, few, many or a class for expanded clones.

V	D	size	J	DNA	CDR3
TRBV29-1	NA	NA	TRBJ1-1	TGCAGCGTTGCCCGAGGTTCGAAAGCTTTCTTT	CSVARGSKAFF
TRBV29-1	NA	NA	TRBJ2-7	TGCAGCGTGGCAACTAGGCTGGGGAGCTCCTACGAGCAGTACTTC	CSVATRLGSSYEQYF
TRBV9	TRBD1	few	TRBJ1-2	TGTGCCAGCAGCGCCGGACAGGGGAATGGCTACACCTTC	CASSAGQGNGYTF
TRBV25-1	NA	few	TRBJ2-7	TGTGCCAGCAGTGAATATGGGGGGAACTACGAGCAGTACTTC	CASSEYGGNYEQYF
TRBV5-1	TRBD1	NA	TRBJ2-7	TGCGCCAGCAGCTTGGGGACAGGAGCCTACGAGCAGTACTTC	CASSLGTGAYEQYF
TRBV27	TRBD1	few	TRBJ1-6	TGTGCCAGCAGTCCGGGACAGGGTGCTAATTCACCCCTCCACTTT	CASSPGQGANSPLHF
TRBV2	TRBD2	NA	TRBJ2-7	TGTGCCACACTCGTCAATAAAGCGGGGGAGTTCTCCTACGAGCAGTACTTC	CATLVNKAGEFSYEQYF
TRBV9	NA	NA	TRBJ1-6	TGTGCCAGCAGCGTAGCTTCCCTCCCAGAGGGTTCACCCCTCCACTTT	CASSVASLPEGSPLHF
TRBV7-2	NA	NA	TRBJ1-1	TGTGCCAGCAGCTTGCTACACACTGAAGCTTTCTTT	CASSLLHTEAFF
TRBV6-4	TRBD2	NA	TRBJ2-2	TGTGCCAGCAGTGAGGGACTAGAGACCGGGGAGCTGTTTTTT	CASSEGLETGELFF
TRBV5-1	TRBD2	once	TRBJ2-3	TGCGCCAGCGCCCGCGTGGTGGGCGGGGGGGCCTTCACAGATACGCAGTATTTT	CASARVVGGGAFTDTQYF
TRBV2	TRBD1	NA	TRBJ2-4	TGTGCCAGCAGCGCAGGGGGCATGTTAGCCAAAAACATTCAGTACTTC	CASSAGGMLAKNIQYF
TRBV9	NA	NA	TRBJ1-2	TGTGCCAGCAGCGTAGCTGAGGCGCCGGGCTATGGCTACACCTTC	CASSVAEAPGYGYTF
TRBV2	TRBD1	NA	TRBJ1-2	TGTGCCAGCAGCCCCCGGGACAGGGCCGGCTACACCTTC	CASSPRDRAGYTF
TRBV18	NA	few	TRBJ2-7	TGTGCCAGCTCACCACCGGCTTCCTACGAGCAGTACTTC	CASSPPASYEQYF
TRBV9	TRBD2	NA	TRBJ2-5	TGTGCCAGCAGCGTAGACACGATGCGGGGGGGCCGGGAGACCCAGTACTTC	CASSVDTMRGGRETQYF
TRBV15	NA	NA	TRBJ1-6	TGTGCCACCAGCAGAAGCCATGACAATACCCTCCACTTT	CATSRSHDNTLHF
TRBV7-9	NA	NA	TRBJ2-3	TGTGCCAGCGGCAAATCCTTCACAGATACGCAGTATTTT	CASGKSFTDTQYF
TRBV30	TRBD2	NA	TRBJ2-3	TGTGCCCGGGGGGGCGGTAGCACAGATACGCAGTATTTT	CARGGGSTDTQYF
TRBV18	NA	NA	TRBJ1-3	TGTGCCAGCTCACCACGAGAACTGCTTTCTGGAAACACCATATATTTT	CASSPRELLSGNTIYF
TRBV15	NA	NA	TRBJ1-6	TGTGCCACCAGCCAGGGGTCTCACGTGGGGGCACCCCTCCACTTT	CATSQGSHVGAPLHF
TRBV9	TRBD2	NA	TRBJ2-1	TGTGCCAGCAGCGCGACTAGCGGGGGGCTCAATGAGCAGTTCTTC	CASSATSGGLNEQFF
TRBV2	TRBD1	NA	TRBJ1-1	TGTGCCATGACAGGGAGGTCTGAAGCTTTCTTT	CAMTGRSEAFF
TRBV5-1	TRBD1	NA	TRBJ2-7	TGCGCCAGCAGCTTGGCCGGGACAGGGGCCTCCGAGCAGTACTTC	CASSLAGTGASEQYF
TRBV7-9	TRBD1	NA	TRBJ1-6	TGTGCCAGCAGCTTAGGACAGGGTGTAGGCAATTCACCCCTCCACTTT	CASSLGQGVGNSPLHF
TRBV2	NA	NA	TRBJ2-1	TGTGCCAGCATCTCGGACAGCAATGAGCAGTTCTTC	CASISDSNEQFF